These 5 T cell receptor beta chains share one sample of origin, sequenced in a study of cytomegalovirus exposure and HLA in healthy donors. Amplification used 60 Vbeta primers and 13 Jbeta primers. The assay was immunoSEQ multiplex PCR, and TCRdb's table has in-frame clones only and misses some. The data hold 100,000 to 150,000 clones, with around three fifths observed a single time. The source material was PBMCs. The receptors originated from a woman aged 35 to 49 in good health and CMV-seronegative.

J is TRBJ2-2 and V is TRBV7-2; 9 bases align to TRBD1. With 6 bases clipped from V and 2 bases from J, the junction kept 4 bases outside the gene matches. The CDR3 loop spans 15 amino acids. Germline lookup yields CDR1 SGHTA and CDR2 FQGNSA. The CDR3 is CASSRDRVNTGELFF. CDR3 nucleotides: TGTGCCAGCAGTCGGGACAGGGTAAACACCGGGGAGCTGTTTTTT.

CDR3 loop: CASSVDRTAYGYTF. CDR3 nucleotide sequence: TGTGCCAGCAGCGTAGATAGGACAGCCTATGGCTACACCTTC. V and J are TRBV9 and TRBJ1-2, with D possibly matching TRBD1 (6 bases). CDR3 length: 14 amino acids. Germline V lookup: CDR1 SGDLS, CDR2 YYNGEE. Trimming shortened V by 0 bases and J by 4 bases, and 10 bases separated the two germline ends.

The rearrangement links TRBV5-8 to TRBJ1-2; 7 bases map to TRBD1. The CDR3 spans 15 residues. Germline V gene lookup returns CDR1 SGHTS and CDR2 YDEGEE. V shed 4 bases, J shed 8 bases, and the junction held 14 bases outside the gene matches. Here the CDR3 DNA reads TGTGCCAGCAGCCGTGACAGGGTTGAAGTCGGGGGCTACACCTTC. Its translation: CASSRDRVEVGGYTF.

CDR3 in DNA: TGTGCCTGGAAATCTCGGGACAGTAGGAATTCACCCCTCCACTTT. This encodes CAWKSRDSRNSPLHF. J is TRBJ1-6 and V is TRBV30, with 7 bases that match TRBD1. This CDR3 has 15 residues. The J segment lost 7 bases and the V segment lost 4 bases, leaving 10 bases of the junction unmatched. Germline CDR1 GTSNPN, CDR2 SVGIG (reference sequence).

The rearrangement links TRBV19 to TRBJ2-7; 8 nucleotides agree with TRBD2. Trimming at V came to 3 bases and at J to 2 bases, leaving 3 bases not matched to a gene. Germline loops: CDR1 LNHDA, CDR2 SQIVND (reference sequence). This CDR3 has 14 residues. CDR3 DNA sequence: TGTGCCAGTAGTATGTCGGGGGGGGCCTACGAGCAGTACTTC. Amino acid sequence: CASSMSGGAYEQYF.